Listed below are T cell receptor beta chains from one sample, sequenced in a study of blood T cell repertoires in COVID-19. Clones were sequenced by immunoSEQ multiplex PCR, and TCRdb holds only the in-frame ones, with some missing. This sample has about 190,000 clones, with around 90% found just once. What was sequenced was peripheral blood. These receptors came from a man aged 35-49 years with acute or convalescent COVID-19. Both conserved end residues are part of each CDR3. The order of the fields is D gene, J gene, V gene, CDR3 protein, CDR3 DNA. D genes are given only for firm matches.

d_gene: TRBD1
j_gene: TRBJ2-7
v_gene: TRBV18
CDR3aa: CASSPFGQGVDEQYF
CDR3nt: TGTGCCAGCTCACCATTTGGGCAGGGGGTGGACGAGCAGTACTTC

d_gene: TRBD2
j_gene: TRBJ2-1
v_gene: TRBV10-3
CDR3aa: CAIRPNGGDQFF
CDR3nt: TGTGCCATCAGACCTAACGGGGGGGACCAGTTCTTC

d_gene: .
j_gene: TRBJ2-5
v_gene: TRBV11-2
CDR3aa: CASSLAGAPETQYF
CDR3nt: TGTGCCAGCAGCTTAGCTGGGGCCCCGGAGACCCAGTACTTC

d_gene: .
j_gene: TRBJ2-1
v_gene: TRBV4-3
CDR3aa: CASSPIYNEQFF
CDR3nt: TGCGCCAGCAGCCCCATTTACAATGAGCAGTTCTTC

d_gene: TRBD2
j_gene: TRBJ2-3
v_gene: TRBV5-1
CDR3aa: CASSLDQRGGSTDTQYF
CDR3nt: TGCGCCAGCAGCTTGGACCAGCGGGGGGGAAGCACAGATACGCAGTATTTT

d_gene: .
j_gene: TRBJ1-1
v_gene: TRBV7-2
CDR3aa: CASSLGTRNTEAFF
CDR3nt: TGTGCCAGCAGCTTAGGAACGAGGAACACTGAAGCTTTCTTT

d_gene: TRBD1
j_gene: TRBJ1-1
v_gene: TRBV2
CDR3aa: CASSLQGANTEAFF
CDR3nt: TGTGCCAGCAGCCTACAGGGGGCGAACACTGAAGCTTTCTTT

d_gene: .
j_gene: TRBJ1-6
v_gene: TRBV5-1
CDR3aa: CASSLGQNNSPLHF
CDR3nt: TGCGCCAGCAGCTTAGGACAGAATAATTCACCCCTCCACTTT

d_gene: .
j_gene: TRBJ2-1
v_gene: TRBV18
CDR3aa: CASSTAYNEQFF
CDR3nt: TGTGCCAGCTCGACAGCTTACAATGAGCAGTTCTTC

d_gene: .
j_gene: TRBJ2-5
v_gene: TRBV28
CDR3aa: CASSYLETQYF
CDR3nt: TGTGCCAGCAGCTATCTAGAGACCCAGTACTTC

d_gene: TRBD1
j_gene: TRBJ1-1
v_gene: TRBV5-1
CDR3aa: CASSLFGQGVSNTEAFF
CDR3nt: TGCGCCAGCAGCTTGTTCGGACAGGGAGTTTCGAACACTGAAGCTTTCTTT

d_gene: .
j_gene: TRBJ1-4
v_gene: TRBV7-2
CDR3aa: CASSLGRASAATNEKLFF
CDR3nt: TGTGCCAGCAGCTTGGGCAGGGCCTCGGCCGCGACTAATGAAAAACTGTTTTTT

d_gene: TRBD1
j_gene: TRBJ2-3
v_gene: TRBV7-9
CDR3aa: CASSIASGGADTQYF
CDR3nt: TGTGCCAGCAGCATCGCCTCAGGGGGCGCAGATACGCAGTATTTT

d_gene: .
j_gene: TRBJ1-1
v_gene: TRBV30
CDR3aa: CAWVQGLGTEAFF
CDR3nt: TGTGCCTGGGTCCAGGGGTTAGGCACTGAAGCTTTCTTT